This T cell receptor beta chain was sequenced during a study of T-cell memory formation after mild COVID-19. General study results and limits: Contracting clones from day 15 to 85 had balanced CD4/CD8; later expanders favoured CD4+.

MiXCR, run by TCRdb on the 5' RACE reads, gives a single entry per CDR3 protein. The data contain tens of thousands of distinct CDR3 sequences, around 10% of them singletons. The V and J ends lost 9 bases and 0 bases respectively, with 12 bases between them. CDR1 is SGHRS, CDR2 YFSETQ, per germline. CDR3 size: 13 residues. To note about this clonotype: What it recognizes is unknown.

The chain joins TRBV5-1 to TRBJ1-1; no clear D gene. This TCR derives from a man aged 18 to 30 who had mild COVID-19 (a few samples of this study predate the infection). Cell type and time point are not known. The sequenced sample consisted of PBMCs or a T cell subset sorted from them (not recorded which). CDR3 amino acids: CATSWEMNTEAFF. CDR3 coding DNA: TGCGCCACTTCGTGGGAGATGAACACTGAAGCTTTCTTT.